Below are 26 T cell receptor beta chains sequenced from a single sample in a study of T cells in tumors after PD-1 blockade. Sequencing was performed with immunoSEQ multiplex PCR; in TCRdb, only in-frame clones are kept and a portion is missing. The sample includes under 50,000 clones, approximately 79% seen only once; the top ten take about 9%. The source was PBMCs, collected before anti-PD-1 therapy. Every receptor here comes from a human donor with advanced basal cell or squamous cell carcinoma (not recorded which).

The V and J genes are TRBV9 and TRBJ2-1, with a weak D call TRBD1 (7 bases). The germline V gene encodes CDR1 SGDLS and CDR2 YYNGEE. The CDR3 covers 13 residues. V gave up 4 bases and J gave up 8 bases, with 13 bases separating them. CDR3 region: CASSTQGGDEQFF. Written as DNA, the CDR3 is TGTGCCAGCAGCACTCAGGGGGGCGATGAGCAGTTCTTC.

The chain employs TRBV5-1 and TRBJ1-5; TRBD1 matches 7 bases. The CDR3 length is 15 residues. Germline V CDR1 and CDR2: SGHRS, YFSETQ. V lost 4 bases to trimming and J lost 7 bases; unmatched junction nucleotides: 11. The CDR3 protein is CASSPGQVPGQPQHF. The CDR3 region has the DNA TGCGCCAGCAGCCCCGGACAGGTCCCGGGACAGCCCCAGCATTTT.

The chain combines TRBV5-1 with TRBJ2-1; tentatively, D is TRBD1 (8 bases). CDR3 length: 19 amino acids. V gave up 1 base and J gave up 4 bases, with 24 bases separating them. Germline CDR1 SGHRS, CDR2 YFSETQ. The CDR3: CASSLLGQGTTGGYNEQFF. The CDR3 region has the DNA TGCGCCAGCAGCTTGTTAGGACAGGGTACGACGGGGGGATACAATGAGCAGTTCTTC.

V is TRBV4-1 and J is TRBJ2-3; D ambiguous. The length of the CDR3 is 14 residues. Germline loops: CDR1 MGHRA, CDR2 YSYEKL. The germline V and J ends were trimmed by 2 bases and 2 bases, with 8 bases remaining between them. CDR3 sequence reads: CASSQSLPTDTQYF. CDR3 bases: TGCGCCAGCAGCCAAAGCCTCCCCACAGATACGCAGTATTTT.

CDR3 sequence: CASSEGTGAQVYGYTF. The DNA for the CDR3 is TGTGCCAGCAGCGAGGGAACAGGGGCTCAGGTTTATGGCTACACCTTC. This chain joins TRBV9 and TRBJ1-2; 7 bases are shared with TRBD1. Trimming cost V 3 bases and J 5 bases; bases outside gene matches: 13. CDR3 length equals 16 residues. The germline gives CDR1 SGDLS, CDR2 YYNGEE.

This clone has only a few counts. The V gene is TRBV7-9, the J gene TRBJ2-2; possibly TRBD1 for D (5 bases). This CDR3 has 15 amino acids. V was shortened by 4 bases and J by 0 bases, with 9 bases between the two germline ends. The germline V gene has CDR1 SEHNR and CDR2 FQNEAQ (reference sequence). The CDR3 loop reads CASSSQGTNTGELFF. The CDR3 bases are TGTGCCAGCAGCTCTCAGGGCACGAACACCGGGGAGCTGTTTTTT. Full variable domain (remainder filled in from reference TRBV7-9 and TRBJ2-2): DTGVSQNPRHKITKRGQNVTFRCDPISEHNRLYWYRQTLGQGPEFLTYFQNEAQLEKSRLLSDRFSAERPKGSFSTLEIQRTEQGDSAMYLCASSSQGTNTGELFFGEGSRLTVL.

The chain recombines TRBV10-1 with TRBJ1-1, with a weak D call TRBD1 (5 bases). The CDR3 is 13 amino acids. V shed 7 bases and J shed 4 bases, with 13 bases lying between them. Looked up from germline, CDR1 is WNHNN and CDR2 is SYGVQD (reference sequence). CDR3 residues: CASMDGGGTEAFF. CDR3 nucleotides: TGCGCCAGCATGGACGGGGGGGGCACTGAAGCTTTCTTT.

The CDR3 sequence is CASSVEGGGGSPLHF. The CDR3 bases are TGTGCCAGCAGCGTAGAGGGAGGAGGGGGTTCACCCCTCCACTTT. The chain couples TRBV9 to TRBJ1-6, with a possible D match to TRBD1 (6 bases). The CDR3 runs 15 residues. Deletions cut 0 bases from V and 9 bases from J, with 13 bases between. CDR1 SGDLS and CDR2 YYNGEE come from the germline V gene.

The rearrangement joins TRBV3-1 (or the pseudogene TRBV3-2) to TRBJ2-6; 10 bases align to TRBD2. Germline values: CDR1 LGHDT, CDR2 YNNKEL (reference sequence). Trimming took 3 bases from V and 3 from J; bases not matched to a gene: 2. CDR3 length: 16 amino acids. The CDR3 is CASSQLAGVGANVLTF. The CDR3 nucleotides are TGTGCCAGCAGCCAGCTAGCGGGAGTTGGGGCCAACGTCCTGACTTTC.

The V and J genes are TRBV5-4 and TRBJ2-1; 9 positions match TRBD1. V lost 2 bases, J lost 9 bases, and 3 bases stayed unmatched. The CDR3 is 13 amino acids. CDR1 SGHNT and CDR2 YYREEE come from the germline V gene (reference sequence). CDR3 region: CASSFDRGFEQFF. The CDR3 DNA is TGTGCCAGCAGCTTTGACAGGGGGTTTGAGCAGTTCTTC. Looking up the rest from reference TRBV5-4 and TRBJ2-1 gives the full variable domain: ETGVTQSPTHLIKTRGQQVTLRCSSQSGHNTVSWYQQALGQGPQFIFQYYREEENGRGNFPPRFSGLQFPNYSSELNVNALELDDSALYLCASSFDRGFEQFFGPGTRLTVL.

This clone ranks as medium-sized. This chain connects TRBV7-8 to TRBJ1-4; a possible D gene is TRBD1 (5 bases). Trimming took 2 bases from V and 0 from J, leaving 22 bases between them. The CDR3 loop spans 20 amino acids. Germline lookup yields CDR1 SGHVS and CDR2 FQNEAQ. The CDR3 loop is CASSLPGAGLGVATNEKLFF. CDR3 nucleotides: TGTGCCAGCAGCTTACCAGGCGCGGGGCTTGGTGTTGCAACTAATGAAAAACTGTTTTTT.

This sequence joins TRBV27 and TRBJ2-6; D gene uncertain. CDR1 is MNHEY and CDR2 is SMNVEV in the germline V gene (reference sequence). CDR3 length: 13 residues. The germline V and J ends were trimmed by 5 bases and 0 bases, with 2 bases remaining between them. In DNA form, the CDR3 reads TGTGCCAGCAGTGTCTCTGGGGCCAACGTCCTGACTTTC. Amino acids: CASSVSGANVLTF.

The chain has TRBV18 and TRBJ2-3, with 9 positions matching TRBD1. Trimming cost V 3 bases and J 0 bases; bases outside gene matches: 7. The CDR3 spans 17 residues. Germline loops: CDR1 KGHSH, CDR2 LQKENI. CDR3 DNA sequence: TGTGCCAGCTCACCCTCACGGACAGGGGCAAGCACAGATACGCAGTATTTT. Amino acid sequence: CASSPSRTGASTDTQYF.

CDR3 in DNA: TGTGCCAGCTCACCCGACAGACAAGAGACCCAGTACTTC. Translated, it gives CASSPDRQETQYF. The chain joins TRBV18 to TRBJ2-5; D is perhaps TRBD1 (5 bases). CDR3 length: 13 residues. The germline CDR1 and CDR2 sequences are KGHSH and LQKENI. The ends were cut back, 3 bases at V and 2 bases at J, with 7 bases in the middle.

The V and J genes are TRBV7-8 and TRBJ2-7; unclear D gene. In germline, CDR1 is SGHVS, CDR2 FQNEAQ. This CDR3 is 17 amino acids long. Trimming removed 1 base at V and 9 bases at J, with 25 bases between. The DNA of the CDR3 is TGTGCCAGCAGCTTAGGTAGAGAAGGCGGTTTAATGGTGTGGCAGTACTTC. It codes for CASSLGREGGLMVWQYF.

CDR3 amino acids: CASALSGGDSYNEQFF. The CDR3 coding sequence is TGTGCCAGTGCCCTTTCGGGGGGCGACTCCTACAATGAGCAGTTCTTC. The chain carries TRBV27 and TRBJ2-1; perhaps TRBD2 as D (7 bases). Germline CDR1 and CDR2: MNHEY and SMNVEV (reference sequence). This CDR3 has 16 amino acids. The V gene lost 9 bases and the J gene lost 0 bases, with 18 bases spanning the gap.

This rearrangement joins TRBV4-1 to TRBJ2-7, with D possibly TRBD2 on 6 matching bases. V lost 2 bases and J lost 6, with 32 bases in between. CDR1 MGHRA and CDR2 YSYEKL come from the germline V gene. The CDR3 is 20 residues long. CDR3 in amino acids: CASSQHAKLRELGNIFEQYF. The CDR3 DNA follows: TGCGCCAGCAGCCAACATGCAAAACTGCGGGAACTTGGGAATATATTCGAGCAGTACTTC.

The chain combines TRBV6-6 with TRBJ2-1, with TRBD2 identical over 8 bases. Germline-derived CDR1 and CDR2 are MNHNY and SVGAGI (reference sequence). Germline trimming cut 5 bases from V and 5 bases from J; bases unmatched to any gene: 8. The length of the CDR3 is 15 residues. The CDR3: CASSSPPAGDNEQFF. CDR3 DNA sequence: TGTGCCAGCAGTAGTCCCCCAGCGGGGGACAATGAGCAGTTCTTC.

This CDR3 is CASRNWARTGYNEQFF. CDR3 DNA: TGTGCCAGCAGGAATTGGGCTCGGACAGGGTACAATGAGCAGTTCTTC. The chain links TRBV28 to TRBJ2-1; TRBD1 matches 8 bases. The V and J ends lost 6 bases and 4 bases, in that order; junction bases with no gene match: 11. The CDR3 is 16 amino acids. Germline V CDR1 and CDR2: MDHEN, SYDVKM.

Ten or more counts support this clone. The chain recombines TRBV28 with TRBJ2-2, with TRBD2 matching over 16 bases. CDR1 MDHEN and CDR2 SYDVKM come from the germline V gene. J lost 5 bases, V lost 3 bases, and 15 bases had no gene match. The CDR3 consists of 21 residues. In DNA, the CDR3 is TGTGCCAGCAGTTTGGAGCAGCCGGGACTAGCGGGAGGGCCTGTTACCGGGGAGCTGTTTTTT. It encodes CASSLEQPGLAGGPVTGELFF.

The chain combines TRBV4-2 with TRBJ2-5; 10 bases fit TRBD2. Germline V lookup: CDR1 LGHNA, CDR2 YNFKEQ. V was pared by 0 bases and J by 4 bases, with 5 bases of the junction left unmatched. This CDR3 spans 16 amino acids. The CDR3 is CASSQESGGALETQYF. The CDR3 coding sequence is TGTGCCAGCAGCCAAGAAAGCGGGGGGGCCTTAGAGACCCAGTACTTC.

The rearrangement links TRBV15 to TRBJ1-6, with 11 bases aligning to TRBD1. Germline V CDR1 and CDR2: LNHNV, YYDKDF (reference sequence). The CDR3 runs 16 residues. J was trimmed by 7 bases and V by 3 bases; bases with no gene match: 5. CDR3 region: CATSSLDRGLNSPLHF. In DNA, the CDR3 is TGTGCCACCAGCAGTTTGGACAGGGGGCTCAATTCACCCCTCCACTTT.

The chain employs TRBV18 and TRBJ2-1; 7 bases match TRBD1. CDR1 and CDR2 from the germline V gene are KGHSH and LQKENI. CDR3 size: 13 residues. The J segment lost 10 bases and the V segment lost 4 bases, leaving 7 bases of the junction unmatched. In DNA form, the CDR3 reads TGTGCCAGCTCACAGGAAAAGACAGGGGAGCAGTTCTTC. As protein: CASSQEKTGEQFF. Variable domain in full (rest from reference TRBV18 and TRBJ2-1): NAGVMQNPRHLVRRRGQEARLRCSPMKGHSHVYWYRQLPEEGLKFMVYLQKENIIDESGMPKERFSAEFPKEGPSILRIQQVVRGDSAAYFCASSQEKTGEQFFGPGTRLTVL.

This clone was counted a few times. V is TRBV6-5 and J is TRBJ1-5, with no clear D. The length of the CDR3 is 12 residues. Looked up from germline, CDR1 is MNHEY and CDR2 is SVGAGI. Trimming removed 5 bases at V and 0 bases at J, with 2 bases between. CDR3 sequence reads: CASSNSNQPQHF. The CDR3 region has the DNA TGTGCCAGCAGTAATAGCAATCAGCCCCAGCATTTT.

The count of this clone is one. The chain is built from TRBV6-5 and TRBJ1-1, with a possible D match to TRBD1 (6 bases). CDR1 and CDR2 from the germline V gene are MNHEY and SVGAGI. The CDR3 extends over 16 amino acids. Trimming cost V 0 bases and J 10 bases, with 21 bases left between them. The CDR3 nucleotides are TGTGCCAGCAGTTACTCGGTTCAGGGGCTCCTCCTCCGAGCTTTCTTT. Translation: CASSYSVQGLLLRAFF.

This clone has more than one count but fewer than ten. The V and J genes are TRBV18 and TRBJ2-2, with D uncertain. CDR1 and CDR2 (germline): KGHSH, LQKENI. The CDR3 consists of 14 residues. Between the trimmed V and J ends, which lost 0 bases and 6 bases, there was a span of 8 bases. The CDR3 coding sequence is TGTGCCAGCTCACCACCTCTCCTGTCCGGGGAGCTGTTTTTT. Protein product: CASSPPLLSGELFF.